This T cell receptor beta chain was identified in a study of T cell responses to AZD1222 COVID-19 vaccine. As for the study in general: Whether given at about 4 or about 12 weeks, second doses were pooled. General observations from the study: Epitopes outside B.1.351 and B.1.1.7 mutated regions reportedly drew nearly half of spike TCRs. Females outnumbered males among donors, who were mostly white British; clonal diversity was possibly underestimated.

This table comes from immunoSEQ multiplex PCR, and its TCRdb copy is limited to in-frame clones, with some not included. The table has about 120,000 clones, 70% to 85% seen once. Concerning this clone itself: Its specificity is not known.

V lost 5 bases, J lost 6 bases, and 8 bases stayed unmatched. CDR1 and CDR2 (germline): MDHEN, SYDVKM. The CDR3 consists of 16 residues. The receptor was isolated from an adult in good health. The rearrangement uses TRBV28 and TRBJ1-6, with 9 bases identical to TRBD1. Sample: peripheral blood, taken on day 0 of AZD1222 vaccination. For the CDR3, the DNA is TGTGCCAGCAGTCCACCGGGACAGGGATTTAATTCACCCCTCCACTTT. It is translated as CASSPPGQGFNSPLHF.